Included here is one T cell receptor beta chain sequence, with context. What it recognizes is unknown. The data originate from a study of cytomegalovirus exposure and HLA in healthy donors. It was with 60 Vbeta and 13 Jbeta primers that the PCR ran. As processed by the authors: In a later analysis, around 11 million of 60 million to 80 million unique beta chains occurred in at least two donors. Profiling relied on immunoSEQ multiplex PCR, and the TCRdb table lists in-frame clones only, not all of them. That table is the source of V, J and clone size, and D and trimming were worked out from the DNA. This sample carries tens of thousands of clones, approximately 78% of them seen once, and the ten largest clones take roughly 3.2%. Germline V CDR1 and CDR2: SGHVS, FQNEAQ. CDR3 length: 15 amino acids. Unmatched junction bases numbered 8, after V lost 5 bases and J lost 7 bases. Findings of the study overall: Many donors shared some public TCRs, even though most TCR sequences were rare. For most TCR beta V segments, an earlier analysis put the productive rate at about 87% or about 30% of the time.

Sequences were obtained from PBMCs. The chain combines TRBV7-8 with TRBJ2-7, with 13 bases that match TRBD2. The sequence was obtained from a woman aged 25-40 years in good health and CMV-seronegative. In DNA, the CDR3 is TGTGCCAGCAGCCAGAGGACTAGCGGGAGTACTGAGCAGTACTTC. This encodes CASSQRTSGSTEQYF.